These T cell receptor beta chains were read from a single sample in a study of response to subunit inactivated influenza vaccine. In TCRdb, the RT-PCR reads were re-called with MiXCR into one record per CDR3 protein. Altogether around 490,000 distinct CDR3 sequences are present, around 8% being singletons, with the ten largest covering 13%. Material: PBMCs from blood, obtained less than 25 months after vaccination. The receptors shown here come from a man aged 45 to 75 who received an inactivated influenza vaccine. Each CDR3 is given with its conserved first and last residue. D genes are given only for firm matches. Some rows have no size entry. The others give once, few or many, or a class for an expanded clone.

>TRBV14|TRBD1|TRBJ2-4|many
CASSLTGGLAKNIQYF
TGTGCCAGCAGCCTTACAGGGGGATTAGCCAAAAACATTCAGTACTTC
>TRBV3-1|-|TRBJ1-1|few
CASSQGQKNTEAFF
TGTGCCAGCAGCCAAGGACAAAAGAACACTGAAGCTTTCTTT
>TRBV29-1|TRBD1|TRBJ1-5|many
CSVKDRDQPQHF
TGCAGCGTTAAGGACAGGGATCAGCCCCAGCATTTT
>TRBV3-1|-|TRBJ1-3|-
CASSQHPPGRGNTIYF
TGTGCCAGCAGCCAACATCCCCCGGGGAGGGGAAACACCATATATTTT
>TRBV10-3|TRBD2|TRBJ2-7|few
CAIAGAGVYEQYF
TGTGCCATCGCCGGGGCGGGAGTCTACGAGCAGTACTTC
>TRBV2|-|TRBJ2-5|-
CASRTPGNQETQYF
TGTGCCAGCAGAACACCGGGAAACCAAGAGACCCAGTACTTC
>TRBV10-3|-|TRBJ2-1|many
CAISDPRGAHEQFF
TGTGCCATCAGTGATCCAAGAGGGGCTCATGAGCAGTTCTTC
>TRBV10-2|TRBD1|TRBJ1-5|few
CASNTGEGQPQHF
TGCGCCAGCAATACAGGGGAGGGACAGCCCCAGCATTTT
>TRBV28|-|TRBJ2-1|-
CASSPPNSGGNYNEQFF
TGTGCCAGCAGTCCCCCAAATAGCGGTGGAAATTACAATGAGCAGTTCTTC
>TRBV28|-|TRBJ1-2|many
CASSFDYGYTF
TGTGCCAGCAGTTTTGACTATGGCTACACCTTC
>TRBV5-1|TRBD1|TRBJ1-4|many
CASSLGQGAYGYEKLFF
TGCGCCAGCAGCTTGGGACAGGGGGCGTACGGATATGAAAAACTGTTTTTT
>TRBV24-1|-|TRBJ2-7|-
CATSENSNYEQYF
TGTGCCACCAGTGAGAACAGTAACTACGAGCAGTACTTC
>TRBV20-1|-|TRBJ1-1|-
CSAMAPATFVNTEAFF
TGCAGTGCTATGGCCCCAGCGACCTTTGTGAACACTGAAGCTTTCTTT
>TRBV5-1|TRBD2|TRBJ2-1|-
CASARLAGHNEQFF
TGCGCCAGCGCGAGGCTAGCGGGGCACAATGAGCAGTTCTTC
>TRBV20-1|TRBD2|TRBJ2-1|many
CSARGGGGTYNEQFF
TGCAGTGCTAGGGGCGGCGGGGGGACTTACAATGAGCAGTTCTTC
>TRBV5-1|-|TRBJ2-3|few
CASSGSGTDTQYF
TGCGCCAGCAGCGGGTCGGGAACAGATACGCAGTATTTT
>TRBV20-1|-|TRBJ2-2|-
CSARDVLGELFF
TGCAGTGCTAGAGATGTTCTCGGGGAGCTGTTTTTT
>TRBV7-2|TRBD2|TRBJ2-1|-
CASSLEGTSGRYEQFF
TGTGCCAGCAGCTTAGAGGGGACTAGCGGGAGATATGAGCAGTTCTTC
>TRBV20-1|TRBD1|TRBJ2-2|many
CSARDGTGQVANTGELFF
TGCAGTGCTAGAGATGGAACGGGACAGGTCGCGAACACCGGGGAGCTGTTTTTT
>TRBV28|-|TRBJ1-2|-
CASSSSDRTGGYTF
TGTGCCAGCAGTTCCTCGGACCGCACAGGAGGCTACACCTTC
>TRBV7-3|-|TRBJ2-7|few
CASSASGDEQYF
TGTGCCAGCAGCGCTTCTGGCGACGAGCAGTACTTC
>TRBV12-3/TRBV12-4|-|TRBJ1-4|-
CASSLGVGNEKLFF
TGTGCCAGCAGTCTAGGGGTGGGGAATGAAAAACTGTTTTTT
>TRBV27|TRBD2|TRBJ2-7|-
CASSLNGAGGPVEQYF
TGTGCCAGCAGTTTAAATGGAGCGGGAGGGCCAGTCGAGCAGTACTTC
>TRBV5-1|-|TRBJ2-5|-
CASSLAGAETQHF
TGCGCCAGCAGCTTGGCTGGGGCGGAGACCCAGCACTTC
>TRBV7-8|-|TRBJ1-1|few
CASSATRGNTEAFF
TGTGCCAGCAGCGCAACCCGAGGGAACACTGAAGCTTTCTTT
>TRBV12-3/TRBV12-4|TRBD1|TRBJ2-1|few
CASFRQGEDEQFF
TGTGCCAGTTTCCGACAGGGGGAGGATGAGCAGTTCTTC
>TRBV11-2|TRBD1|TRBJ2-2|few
CASKTGLVGELFF
TGTGCCAGCAAGACAGGGCTCGTCGGGGAGCTGTTTTTT
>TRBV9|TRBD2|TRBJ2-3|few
CASSVAGRAGDTQYF
TGTGCCAGCAGCGTTGCCGGGAGGGCAGGAGATACGCAGTATTTT
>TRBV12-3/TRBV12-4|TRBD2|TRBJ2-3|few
CASSSRTSPDADTQYF
TGTGCCAGCAGTTCCCGGACTAGCCCAGATGCAGATACGCAGTATTTT
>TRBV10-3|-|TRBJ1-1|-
CATRDEMNTEAFF
TGTGCCACAAGGGACGAGATGAACACTGAAGCTTTCTTT
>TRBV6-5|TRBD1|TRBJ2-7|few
CASSYSRTGGYEQYF
TGTGCCAGCAGTTACTCGAGGACAGGGGGCTACGAGCAGTACTTC
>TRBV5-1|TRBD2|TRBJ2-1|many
CASSLSGGSSYNEQFF
TGCGCCAGCAGCTTGTCGGGGGGGAGCTCCTACAATGAGCAGTTCTTC
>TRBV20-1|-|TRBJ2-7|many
CSAQPGPTYEQYF
TGCAGTGCTCAACCGGGACCCACCTACGAGCAGTACTTC
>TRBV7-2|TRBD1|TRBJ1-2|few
CASSPRQGATYGYTF
TGTGCCAGCAGCCCCCGACAGGGGGCCACCTATGGCTACACCTTC
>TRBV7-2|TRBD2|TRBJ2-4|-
CASSFSGRAVTKNIQYF
TGTGCCAGCAGCTTTAGCGGGAGGGCCGTTACCAAAAACATTCAGTACTTC
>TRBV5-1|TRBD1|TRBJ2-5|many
CASSLAATGIETQYF
TGCGCCAGCAGCTTGGCAGCGACAGGGATAGAGACCCAGTACTTC
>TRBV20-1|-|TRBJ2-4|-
CSARDQGVGNIQYF
TGCAGTGCTAGAGATCAGGGAGTCGGAAACATTCAGTACTTC
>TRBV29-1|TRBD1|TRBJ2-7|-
CSGIQGVGEQYF
TGCAGCGGGATCCAGGGGGTCGGGGAGCAGTACTTC
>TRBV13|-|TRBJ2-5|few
CASSLRSLGGASGTQYF
TGTGCCAGCAGCTTACGGTCCCTTGGCGGGGCGTCAGGGACCCAGTACTTC
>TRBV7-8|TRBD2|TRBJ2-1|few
CASSFELAGGIYEQFF
TGTGCCAGCAGCTTTGAACTAGCGGGAGGGATCTATGAGCAGTTCTTC
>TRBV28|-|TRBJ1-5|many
CASRGSRGTIHQPQHF
TGTGCCAGCAGGGGCTCGCGGGGCACCATACATCAGCCCCAGCATTTT
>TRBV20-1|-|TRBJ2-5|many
CSASVVSGQETQYF
TGCAGTGCTAGTGTAGTTAGCGGTCAAGAGACCCAGTACTTC
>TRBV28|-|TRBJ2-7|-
CASSGWAGAYEQYF
TGTGCCAGCAGTGGGTGGGCAGGGGCCTACGAGCAGTACTTC
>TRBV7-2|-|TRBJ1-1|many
CASSLTQGGTEAFF
TGTGCCAGCAGCTTAACGCAGGGAGGGACTGAAGCTTTCTTT